Following are 10 T cell receptor beta chains from one sample sequenced in a study of Tregs in tolerant kidney transplant recipients. The table came from immunoSEQ multiplex PCR; TCRdb's copy has only in-frame clones and leaves some out. The sample includes about 8,300 clones, approximately 35% of them seen just once. After 6 days with irradiated graft donor PBMCs, CFSE-labeled recipient PBMCs were FACS-sorted. Antigens of these TCRs are unknown. The starting material was CD8+ T cells from blood cultured with allogeneic cells, obtained before the transplant. The receptors originated from a human patient who received a combined kidney and bone marrow transplant.

The chain couples TRBV29-1 to TRBJ1-2, with D possibly matching TRBD1 (5 bases). Trimming pared 4 bases from V and 4 bases from J, leaving 10 bases between. Germline-derived CDR1 and CDR2 are SQVTM and ANQGSEA. CDR3 length: 12 residues. The DNA for the CDR3 is TGCAGCGTTGTTTCAGGGTTCTATGGCTACACCTTC. The encoded protein is CSVVSGFYGYTF.

The V gene is TRBV9, the J gene TRBJ2-5; 13 bases match TRBD2. The CDR3 consists of 16 residues. V gave up 3 bases and J gave up 2 bases; unmatched junction bases: 4. From germline, CDR1 is SGDLS and CDR2 YYNGEE. CDR3 nucleotides: TGTGCCAGCAGCGGAGGACTAGCGGGGGCACAAGAGACCCAGTACTTC. Its translation: CASSGGLAGAQETQYF.

This clone is classed as medium-sized. A read error may produce the germline difference seen at one junction end. V is TRBV7-9 and J is TRBJ2-1, with TRBD2 identical over 10 bases. Germline CDR1 reads SEHNR; CDR2 reads FQNEAQ (reference sequence). The CDR3 runs to 14 residues. CDR3 in amino acids: CASSVAGGSNEQFF. The CDR3 DNA is TGTGCCAGCAGCGTAGCGGGAGGAAGCAATGAGCAGTTCTTC.

A word on this clone: A much larger clone differs by one base, so this may be a read error. The genes are TRBV7-9 and TRBJ2-7; TRBD1 agrees at 10 bases. Germline CDR1 reads SEHNR; CDR2 reads FQNEAQ (reference sequence). This CDR3 comprises 15 residues. The J segment lost 4 bases and the V segment lost 3 bases, leaving 6 bases of the junction unmatched. The CDR3 DNA sequence: TGTGCCAGCAGCTTTACCGGGACAGGGGTTTACGAGCAGTACTTC. This gives the protein CASSFTGTGVYEQYF.

This clone was recorded many times. J is TRBJ1-1 and V is TRBV11-2; D is unresolved. V shed 5 bases and J shed 1 base, with 5 bases lying between them. The CDR3 is 12 residues long. The germline gives CDR1 SGHAT, CDR2 FQNNGV. The CDR3 is CASSPGNTEAFF. The CDR3 region has the DNA TGTGCCAGCAGCCCAGGGAACACTGAAGCTTTCTTT.

This chain joins TRBV11-1 and TRBJ2-7, with D tentatively TRBD2 (5 bases). The CDR3 totals 13 residues. Germline loops: CDR1 SGHAT, CDR2 FQDESV (reference sequence). Trimming pared 3 bases from V and 0 bases from J, leaving 6 bases between. The CDR3 region has the DNA TGTGCCAGCAGCTTGACTACCTCCTACGAGCAGTACTTC. Residues: CASSLTTSYEQYF.

The chain combines TRBV5-5 with TRBJ1-4; weak D call: TRBD1 (5 bases). The CDR3 extends over 15 amino acids. Trimming cost V 2 bases and J 8 bases, with 16 bases left between them. The germline gives CDR1 SGHKS, CDR2 YYEKEE (reference sequence). This CDR3 is CASSFWGGVYEKLFF. The DNA of the CDR3 is TGTGCCAGCAGCTTCTGGGGGGGGGTGTACGAAAAACTGTTTTTT.

V is TRBV27 and J is TRBJ2-1, with D possibly matching TRBD2 (7 bases). Germline CDR1 is MNHEY and CDR2 is SMNVEV (reference sequence). The CDR3 runs to 15 residues. The V and J ends lost 5 bases and 7 bases respectively, with 18 bases between them. The CDR3 nucleotides read TGTGCCAGCAGTAAACGCTTGGGAGGGGGTAATGAGCAGTTCTTC. Translating gives CASSKRLGGGNEQFF.

The chain employs TRBV21-1 and TRBJ2-5; the table's D call of TRBD1 was not tested on the DNA. TRBV21-1 is a pseudogene locus. CDR3 length: 14 amino acids. The DNA of the CDR3 is TGTGCCAGCAGCAAAGATCAGGGGAGAGAGACCCAGTACTTC. Amino acid sequence: CASSKDQGRETQYF.

This chain uses TRBV5-1 with TRBJ2-7, with a weak D call TRBD1 (6 bases). Germline values: CDR1 SGHRS, CDR2 YFSETQ. V was shortened by 0 bases and J by 2 bases, with 9 bases between the two germline ends. The CDR3 contains 14 residues. CDR3 sequence: CASSLDRQAYEQYF. In DNA form, the CDR3 reads TGCGCCAGCAGCTTGGACCGACAGGCCTACGAGCAGTACTTC.